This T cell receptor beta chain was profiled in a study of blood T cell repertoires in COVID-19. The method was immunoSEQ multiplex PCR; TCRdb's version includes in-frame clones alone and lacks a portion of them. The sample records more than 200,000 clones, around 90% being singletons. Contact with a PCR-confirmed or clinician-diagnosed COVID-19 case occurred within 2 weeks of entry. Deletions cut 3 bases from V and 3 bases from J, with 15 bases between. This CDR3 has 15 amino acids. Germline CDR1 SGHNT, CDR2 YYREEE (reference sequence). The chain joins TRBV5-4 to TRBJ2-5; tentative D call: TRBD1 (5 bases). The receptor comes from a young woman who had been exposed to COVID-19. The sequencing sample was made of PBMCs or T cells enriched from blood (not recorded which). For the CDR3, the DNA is TGTGCCAGCAGCTCGGGCAGGGTGGAAAAAGAGACCCAGTACTTC. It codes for CASSSGRVEKETQYF. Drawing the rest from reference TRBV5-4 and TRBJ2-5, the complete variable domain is ETGVTQSPTHLIKTRGQQVTLRCSSQSGHNTVSWYQQALGQGPQFIFQYYREEENGRGNFPPRFSGLQFPNYSSELNVNALELDDSALYLCASSSGRVEKETQYFGPGTRLLVL.